These 25 T cell receptor beta chains share one sample of origin, sequenced in a study of T cells after yellow fever vaccination. MiXCR, run by TCRdb on the 5' RACE reads, gives a single entry per CDR3 protein. The repertoire has approximately 550,000 distinct CDR3 sequences, roughly a fifth of them found once; the top ten carry roughly an eighth. Source: PBMCs, taken 15 days after the yellow fever booster vaccination. These receptors all come from a man aged 25 to 40 who received the YFV17D yellow fever vaccine.

This clonotype appeared a few times. CDR3 sequence: CSVPGLASSTDTQYF. The CDR3 DNA follows: TGCAGCGTCCCGGGACTAGCGTCTAGCACAGATACGCAGTATTTT. This chain uses TRBV29-1 with TRBJ2-3; 10 bases align to TRBD2. CDR3 length: 15 residues. V shed 6 bases, J shed 0 bases, and the junction held 6 bases outside the gene matches. Germline V gene data show CDR1 as SQVTM and CDR2 as ANQGSEA.

In this sample, this clonotype turned up a few times. The gene calls are TRBV7-2 and TRBJ2-3, with 10 positions matching TRBD2. CDR1 is SGHTA and CDR2 is FQGNSA in the germline V gene. CDR3 length: 14 residues. The V gene end was trimmed by 5 bases and the J gene end by 4 bases; junction bases not matched to a gene: 3. CDR3: CASSKGLASDTQYF. In DNA, the CDR3 is TGTGCCAGCAGCAAGGGACTAGCGTCAGATACGCAGTATTTT.

This clonotype was counted once. The chain uses TRBV7-9 and TRBJ2-5, with TRBD2 matching 11 bases. Germline CDR1 is SEHNR and CDR2 is FQNEAQ (reference sequence). V shed 3 bases, J shed 5 bases, and the junction held 5 bases outside the gene matches. There are 15 residues in the CDR3. The CDR3 DNA reads as TGTGCCAGCAGCTTCACTAGCGGGAGTCGGGAGACCCAGTACTTC. It is translated as CASSFTSGSRETQYF. Combining the CDR3 with reference TRBV7-9 and TRBJ2-5 gives the whole variable domain DTGVSQNPRHKITKRGQNVTFRCDPISEHNRLYWYRQTLGQGPEFLTYFQNEAQLEKSRLLSDRFSAERPKGSFSTLEIQRTEQGDSAMYLCASSFTSGSRETQYFGPGTRLLVL.

About this clonotype itself: Relative to the germline gene, one junction end is altered; a read error may explain this. V gene TRBV7-2 combines with J gene TRBJ2-3; D not resolved. The CDR3 runs to 13 residues. In germline, CDR1 is SGHTA, CDR2 FQGNSA. The CDR3 is CASTLRYRDTQYF. CDR3 DNA: TGTGCCAGCACCTTAAGGTACCGAGATACGCAGTATTTT.

This clonotype was found a few times. This chain joins TRBV4-3 and TRBJ2-4, with TRBD1 matching 10 bases. This CDR3 spans 15 amino acids. CDR1 and CDR2 (germline): LGHNA, YSLEER. J was trimmed by 5 bases and V by 1 base; bases with no gene match: 2. The CDR3 sequence: CASSQAGTGENIQYF. For the CDR3, the DNA is TGCGCCAGCAGCCAAGCCGGGACAGGGGAAAACATTCAGTACTTC.

This clonotype has more than one count but fewer than ten. The genes are TRBV29-1 and TRBJ2-7, with unresolved D. The V end lost 5 bases, the J end lost 2 bases, and 10 bases lay between the germline ends. This CDR3 contains 12 residues. The V gene's germline CDR1 is SQVTM and CDR2 ANQGSEA. The CDR3 coding sequence is TGCAGCGTTCTTGCTCAAACCTACGAGCAGTACTTC. This translates into CSVLAQTYEQYF.

V usage is TRBV27 and J usage is TRBJ2-2; D perhaps matches TRBD1 (6 bases). The length of the CDR3 is 14 residues. Per germline, CDR1 MNHEY and CDR2 SMNVEV (reference sequence). V was cut by 5 bases and J by 6 bases, with 13 bases left in between. The CDR3: CASSGDRFAGELFF. As DNA, the CDR3 is TGTGCCAGCAGTGGTGACAGGTTCGCCGGGGAGCTGTTTTTT.

In its sample, this clonotype was seen a few times. This rearrangement joins TRBV7-9 to TRBJ2-7; TRBD1 agrees at 7 bases. This CDR3 has 12 amino acids. J gave up 7 bases and V 5 bases, and 5 bases lay outside the gene matches. Per germline, CDR1 SEHNR and CDR2 FQNEAQ (reference sequence). The CDR3 protein is CASSNEQGEQYF. The CDR3 nucleotides are TGTGCCAGCAGCAATGAACAGGGGGAGCAGTACTTC.

In this sample, this clonotype turned up a few times. V is TRBV27 and J is TRBJ2-7; no firm D call. V was pared by 0 bases and J by 6 bases, with 12 bases between. The CDR3 extends over 14 amino acids. CDR1 is MNHEY, CDR2 SMNVEV, per germline (reference sequence). For the CDR3, the DNA is TGTGCCAGCAGTTTATCGAACCAGTTATCCGAGCAGTACTTC. This codes for CASSLSNQLSEQYF.

This clonotype has more than one count but fewer than ten. The chain combines TRBV9 with TRBJ2-3, with 12 nucleotides matching TRBD2. The germline V gene encodes CDR1 SGDLS and CDR2 YYNGEE. The CDR3 has 14 residues. V was pared by 3 bases and J by 6 bases, with 2 bases of the junction left unmatched. DNA of the CDR3: TGTGCCAGCAGCGCGGGACTAGCGGGTGATACGCAGTATTTT. The encoded protein is CASSAGLAGDTQYF. The whole variable domain, filled in from reference TRBV9 and TRBJ2-3, reads DSGVTQTPKHLITATGQRVTLRCSPRSGDLSVYWYQQSLDQGLQFLIQYYNGEERAKGNILERFSAQQFPDLHSELNLSSLELGDSALYFCASSAGLAGDTQYFGPGTRLTVL.

The genes are TRBV4-3 and TRBJ2-3; D is perhaps TRBD2 (6 bases). Germline CDR1 LGHNA, CDR2 YSLEER. This CDR3 spans 17 amino acids. Trimming shortened V by 0 bases and J by 1 base, and 14 bases separated the two germline ends. CDR3 amino acids: CASSQEVRGEGTDTQYF. The CDR3 DNA reads TGCGCCAGCAGCCAAGAGGTGCGGGGAGAGGGCACAGATACGCAGTATTTT.

The chain has TRBV12-5 and TRBJ2-3; 9 nucleotides align to TRBD2. Per the germline V gene, CDR1 is LGHNT and CDR2 is FRNRAP. The CDR3 extends over 16 amino acids. The junction had 9 bases not matched to a gene; V was cut back by 1 base and J by 7 bases. CDR3 sequence: CASGLALAGVGYTQYF. The CDR3 DNA sequence: TGTGCTAGTGGTTTGGCGTTAGCGGGAGTTGGCTATACGCAGTATTTT.

The V and J genes are TRBV19 and TRBJ2-7; 7 bases match TRBD2. The germline gives CDR1 LNHDA, CDR2 SQIVND (reference sequence). The V gene end was trimmed by 4 bases and the J gene end by 12 bases; junction bases not matched to a gene: 6. The CDR3 covers 11 residues. The CDR3 spells CASSTSGRTYF. CDR3 in DNA: TGTGCCAGTAGTACCTCCGGGAGGACGTACTTC.

This clonotype was counted only a few times. V is TRBV12-3 or TRBV12-4 and J is TRBJ2-7; 8 bases are shared with TRBD2. Unmatched junction bases numbered 10, after V lost 3 bases and J lost 6 bases. The CDR3 totals 15 residues. The CDR3 sequence is CASSLAGTSFGEQYF. For the CDR3, the DNA is TGTGCCAGCAGTTTGGCCGGGACTAGTTTCGGCGAGCAGTACTTC.

The CDR3 DNA sequence: TGTGCCAGCAGCCCCTCGGGACAGGGAGCGCCGGAGACCCAGTACTTC. The encoded protein is CASSPSGQGAPETQYF. This sequence joins TRBV7-9 and TRBJ2-5, with 9 bases identical to TRBD1. Germline V gives CDR1 SEHNR, CDR2 FQNEAQ (reference sequence). CDR3 length equals 16 residues. Germline trimming cut 5 bases from V and 5 bases from J; bases unmatched to any gene: 12.

This clonotype was detected only a few times. This chain links TRBV20-1 with TRBJ2-5; 10 nucleotides line up with TRBD2. Trimming cost V 1 base and J 4 bases; bases outside gene matches: 3. This CDR3 has 14 amino acids. Germline lookup yields CDR1 DFQATT and CDR2 SNEGSKA (reference sequence). The CDR3 here is CSARALAGIETQYF. Written as DNA, the CDR3 is TGCAGTGCTAGAGCACTAGCGGGAATAGAGACCCAGTACTTC.

This clonotype was counted only a few times. The chain uses TRBV29-1 and TRBJ2-1; D is perhaps TRBD2 (5 bases). Germline V gene lookup returns CDR1 SQVTM and CDR2 ANQGSEA. The CDR3 is 15 residues long. V lost 3 bases and J 6 bases, leaving 18 bases between the germline ends. CDR3 residues: CSVEAGRGSGNEQFF. The CDR3 DNA reads as TGCAGCGTTGAGGCGGGCCGGGGATCGGGCAATGAGCAGTTCTTC.

This chain connects TRBV6-2 or TRBV6-3 to TRBJ1-5; no firm D call. Germline V gives CDR1 MNHEY, CDR2 SVGEGT. Trimming pared 0 bases from V and 6 bases from J, leaving 15 bases between. CDR3 length: 16 amino acids. For the CDR3, the DNA is TGTGCCAGCAGTTACTCGGCTGGGGTTGCGGGTCAGCCCCAGCATTTT. This codes for CASSYSAGVAGQPQHF.

This clonotype was found a few times. J is TRBJ2-7 and V is TRBV19, with TRBD2 matching over 9 bases. From germline, CDR1 is LNHDA and CDR2 SQIVND (reference sequence). Trimming removed 4 bases from V and 0 bases from J; junction bases left unmatched: 10. The CDR3 loop spans 17 amino acids. The CDR3 here is CASSTPPEAGGSYEQYF. CDR3 DNA sequence: TGTGCCAGTAGTACTCCCCCTGAAGCGGGGGGCTCCTACGAGCAGTACTTC.

This rearrangement joins TRBV12-3 or TRBV12-4 to TRBJ2-5, with 7 bases fitting TRBD2. The CDR3 is made up of 14 amino acids. The trim removed 6 bases at V and 1 base at J, leaving 5 bases unmatched. CDR3 sequence (DNA): TGTGCCAGCAGCTCTGAGCGGGGCCAAGAGACCCAGTACTTC. Translation: CASSSERGQETQYF.

This clonotype was detected a few times. The chain carries TRBV24-1 and TRBJ2-1; D ambiguous. This CDR3 has 14 residues. Germline V gene lookup returns CDR1 KGHDR and CDR2 SFDVKD. Between the trimmed V and J ends, which lost 2 bases and 6 bases, there was a span of 10 bases. In DNA form, the CDR3 reads TGTGCCACCAGTGATTCACTGACTGGCAATGAGCAGTTCTTC. It codes for CATSDSLTGNEQFF.

In this sample, this clonotype turned up a few times. V gene TRBV19 combines with J gene TRBJ2-3, with D unresolved. The CDR3 extends over 13 amino acids. Trimming removed 8 bases at V and 7 bases at J, with 16 bases between. Germline V gene data show CDR1 as LNHDA and CDR2 as SQIVND (reference sequence). CDR3 loop: CASCAATLNTQYF. As DNA, the CDR3 is TGTGCCAGTTGCGCAGCCACACTTAATACGCAGTATTTT.

This clonotype showed up many times. V and J are TRBV7-9 and TRBJ2-2; 8 bases align to TRBD2. CDR1 SEHNR and CDR2 FQNEAQ come from the germline V gene (reference sequence). This CDR3 is built from 20 residues. J lost 0 bases, V lost 4 bases, and 16 bases had no gene match. CDR3 residues: CASSSTPGLDVISNTGELFF. CDR3 DNA: TGTGCCAGCAGCTCTACCCCGGGACTAGATGTGATATCGAACACCGGGGAGCTGTTTTTT.

This clonotype was counted only a few times. The CDR3, as DNA: TGCGCCAGCAGCTTGGAGGGAGCGGCGTACGAAAAACTGTTTTTT. Protein product: CASSLEGAAYEKLFF. The chain links TRBV5-1 to TRBJ1-4; D is unresolved. Germline V gene lookup returns CDR1 SGHRS and CDR2 YFSETQ. This CDR3 is built from 15 residues. Trimming took 0 bases from V and 8 from J, leaving 14 bases between them.

The V call is TRBV12-3 or TRBV12-4, the J call TRBJ2-1; 11 positions agree with TRBD2. V lost 5 bases to trimming and J lost 8 bases; unmatched junction nucleotides: 8. The CDR3 totals 15 residues. CDR3 DNA: TGTGCCAGCAGTCTAAATAGCGGGAGGGGGGATGAGCAGTTCTTC. Amino acids: CASSLNSGRGDEQFF.